Listed here are 4 T cell receptor beta chains from one sample, sequenced in a study of T cell changes during pregnancy in multiple sclerosis. Sequencing used immunoSEQ multiplex PCR; TCRdb keeps in-frame clones, though not all of them. The table records fewer than 80,000 clones, about 92% of them present only once. The specimen comprised peripheral blood, sampled in the third trimester of pregnancy. These receptors were taken from a female donor in good health, enrolled as a control in a pregnancy study.

The chain combines TRBV28 with TRBJ2-1; TRBD2 is a possible D gene (7 bases). CDR3 length: 13 amino acids. The V end lost 6 bases, the J end lost 9 bases, and 15 bases lay between the germline ends. The germline V gene encodes CDR1 MDHEN and CDR2 SYDVKM. This CDR3 reads CASRGGAKREQFF. The DNA for the CDR3 is TGTGCCAGCAGGGGGGGGGCAAAACGTGAGCAGTTCTTC.

CDR3 loop: CASSSTRGGANEQFF. The CDR3 DNA reads TGTGCCAGCAGCTCAACCCGAGGCGGAGCCAATGAGCAGTTCTTC. This chain connects TRBV7-9 to TRBJ2-1; no definite D call. V was clipped by 4 bases and J by 6 bases, with 16 bases between them. The CDR3 consists of 15 residues. Per the germline V gene, CDR1 is SEHNR and CDR2 is FQNEAQ (reference sequence).

V is TRBV30 and J is TRBJ2-1; TRBD2 matches at 10 bases. CDR1 is GTSNPN and CDR2 is SVGIG in the germline V gene (reference sequence). The CDR3 loop spans 15 amino acids. With V trimmed by 5 bases and J by 0 bases, 4 bases remained unmatched. CDR3 residues: CAWDSGGRSYNEQFF. The CDR3 DNA sequence: TGTGCCTGGGATAGCGGGGGGCGCTCCTACAATGAGCAGTTCTTC.

The chain uses TRBV19 and TRBJ2-1; TRBD1 matches at 8 bases. CDR1 and CDR2 from the germline V gene are LNHDA and SQIVND (reference sequence). This CDR3 has 14 residues. V gave up 3 bases and J gave up 7 bases; unmatched junction bases: 5. In nucleotides, the CDR3 is TGTGCCAGTAGTATTGACAGGGGTAGGAATGAGCAGTTCTTC. This codes for CASSIDRGRNEQFF.